Sequencing of this T cell receptor beta chain was carried out in a study of T cell changes during pregnancy in multiple sclerosis. Assay used: immunoSEQ multiplex PCR; TCRdb lists only in-frame clones, some missing. The table records tens of thousands of clones, roughly 90% of them present only once. V lost 6 bases to trimming and J lost 7 bases; unmatched junction nucleotides: 6. Looked up from germline, CDR1 is MDHEN and CDR2 is SYDVKM. The CDR3 runs to 14 residues. The specimen comprised peripheral blood, sampled in the first trimester of pregnancy. This TCR derives from a female donor in good health, enrolled as a control in a pregnancy study. The rearrangement joins TRBV28 to TRBJ1-6; 7 nucleotides agree with TRBD1. CDR3 nucleotides: TGTGCCAGCAGGTCGGGACAGAGGAATTCACCCCTCCACTTT. This codes for CASRSGQRNSPLHF.